The present entry profiles one T cell receptor beta chain with its context. Its antigen is still unknown. Germline assignment: CDR1 SGHNT and CDR2 YYREEE (reference sequence). Germline trimming cut 0 bases from V and 5 bases from J; bases unmatched to any gene: 4. The CDR3 has 15 residues. The method was immunoSEQ multiplex PCR; TCRdb's version includes in-frame clones alone and lacks a portion of them. The sample contains more than 2,000,000 clones, 80% to 95% of which appear only once. These data come from a study of shared clonotypes between healthy human individuals. General study findings and limits: Among donors, sharing of clonotypes was expected to be affected by sequencing depth.

Sequenced: naive CD4+ T cells from PBMCs. Documented subset: CD45RA+ positively selected. The receptor's source is a man younger than 35 in good health. Some clones in this sample may be carry-over from other donors' samples. The genes are TRBV5-4 and TRBJ2-3; 9 nucleotides align to TRBD2. The CDR3 region has the DNA TGTGCCAGCAGCTTGGCGGGACTAGCCCGAGATACGCAGTATTTT. The encoded protein is CASSLAGLARDTQYF.